This T cell receptor (beta chain) came from a study of blood T cell repertoires in COVID-19. Study context: Sources were T cells, B-cell-depleted T cells, or PBMCs; the material itself was cDNA or gDNA.

The V gene end was trimmed by 4 bases and the J gene end by 2 bases; junction bases not matched to a gene: 4. Germline-derived CDR1 and CDR2 are KGHSH and LQKENI. CDR3 length: 15 residues. The repertoire was sequenced with immunoSEQ multiplex PCR; TCRdb's copy has only in-frame clones and lacks some. The profile covers around 310,000 clones, with around 90% appearing a single time and nearly 7% taken by the ten largest. The receptor's source is a woman aged 25 to 39 with COVID-19, enrolled during active disease. The chain recombines TRBV18 with TRBJ1-5; 8 bases match TRBD1. Sequenced sample: peripheral blood. CDR3 in amino acids: CASSLNRGGNQPQHF. The DNA of the CDR3 is TGTGCCAGCTCACTTAACAGGGGGGGCAATCAGCCCCAGCATTTT.